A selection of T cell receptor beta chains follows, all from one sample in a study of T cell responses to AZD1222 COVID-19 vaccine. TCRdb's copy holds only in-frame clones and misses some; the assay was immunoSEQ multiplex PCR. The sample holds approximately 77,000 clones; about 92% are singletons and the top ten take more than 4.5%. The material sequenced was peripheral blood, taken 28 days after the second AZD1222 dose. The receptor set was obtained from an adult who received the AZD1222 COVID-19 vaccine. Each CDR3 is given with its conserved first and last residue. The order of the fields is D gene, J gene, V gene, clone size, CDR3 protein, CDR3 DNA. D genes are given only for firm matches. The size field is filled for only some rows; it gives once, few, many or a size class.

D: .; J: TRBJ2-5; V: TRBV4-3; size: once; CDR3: CASSHLPRAQGETQYF; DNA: TGCGCCAGCAGCCACCTCCCCAGGGCACAAGGAGAGACCCAGTACTTC
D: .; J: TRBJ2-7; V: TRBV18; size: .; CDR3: CASSPQRETAYEQYF; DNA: TGTGCCAGCTCACCGCAACGGGAGACCGCCTACGAGCAGTACTTC
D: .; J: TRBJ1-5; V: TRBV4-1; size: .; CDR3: CASSQDGVVGYQPQHF; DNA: TGCGCCAGCAGCCAAGACGGAGTTGTCGGGTATCAGCCCCAGCATTTT
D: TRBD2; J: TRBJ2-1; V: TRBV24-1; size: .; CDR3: CATSDIAGGNNEQFF; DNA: TGTGCCACCAGTGATATAGCGGGGGGGAACAATGAGCAGTTCTTC
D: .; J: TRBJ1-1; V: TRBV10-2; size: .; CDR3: CASRDPPGRKNTEAFF; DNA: TGCGCCAGCAGGGACCCCCCGGGACGGAAGAACACTGAAGCTTTCTTT
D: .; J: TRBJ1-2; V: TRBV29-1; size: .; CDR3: CIGIEGDDGYTF; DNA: TGCATCGGAATTGAGGGTGATGACGGCTACACCTTC
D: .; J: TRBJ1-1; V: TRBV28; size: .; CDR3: CASSPYPVVSDAEAFF; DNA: TGTGCCAGCAGTCCCTACCCCGTTGTGTCGGACGCTGAAGCTTTCTTT
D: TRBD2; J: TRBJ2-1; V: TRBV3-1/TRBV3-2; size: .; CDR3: CASSQDQGLAAYNEQFF; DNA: TGTGCCAGCAGCCAAGATCAAGGACTAGCGGCCTACAATGAGCAGTTCTTC
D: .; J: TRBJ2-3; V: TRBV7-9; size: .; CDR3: CASSLDLSGPSTDTQYF; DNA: TGTGCCAGCAGCTTAGATTTGTCGGGACCTAGCACAGATACGCAGTATTTT
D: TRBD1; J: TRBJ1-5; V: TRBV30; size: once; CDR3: CAWNSRGTEPQHF; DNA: TGTGCCTGGAACTCCAGGGGGACCGAGCCCCAGCATTTT
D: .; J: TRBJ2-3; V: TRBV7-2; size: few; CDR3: CASSLLTGTDTQYF; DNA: TGTGCCAGCAGCTTACTGACAGGCACAGATACGCAGTATTTT
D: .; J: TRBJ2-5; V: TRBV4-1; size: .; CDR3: CASRTYDRGGETQYF; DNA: TGCGCCAGCAGGACCTACGATCGAGGGGGGGAGACCCAGTACTTC
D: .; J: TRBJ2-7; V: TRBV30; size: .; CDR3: CAWSLRRASYEQYF; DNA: TGTGCCTGGAGTCTCCGCCGAGCCTCCTACGAGCAGTACTTC
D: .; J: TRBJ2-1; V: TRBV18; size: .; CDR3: CASSPLDNEQFF; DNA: TGTGCCAGCTCGCCACTAGACAATGAGCAGTTCTTC
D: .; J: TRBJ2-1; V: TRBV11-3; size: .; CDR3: CASSLNSPHNEQFF; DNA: TGTGCCAGCAGCTTGAATTCGCCGCACAATGAGCAGTTCTTC
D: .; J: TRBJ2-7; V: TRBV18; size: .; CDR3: CASSPQGKSSYEQYF; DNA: TGTGCCAGCTCACCTCAAGGGAAAAGCTCCTACGAGCAGTACTTC
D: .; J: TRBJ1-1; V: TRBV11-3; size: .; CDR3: CASSLDLRTEAFF; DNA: TGTGCCAGCAGCTTAGATCTTAGGACTGAAGCTTTCTTT
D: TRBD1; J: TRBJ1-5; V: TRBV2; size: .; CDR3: CASSPDRGVSQPQHF; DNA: TGTGCCAGCAGTCCAGACAGGGGGGTTTCTCAGCCCCAGCATTTT
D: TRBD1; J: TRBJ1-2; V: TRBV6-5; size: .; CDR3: CASRDRGTAYGYTF; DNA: TGTGCCAGCAGGGACCGCGGGACAGCCTATGGCTACACCTTC
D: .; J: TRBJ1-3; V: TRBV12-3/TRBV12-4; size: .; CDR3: CASSLNSGNTIYF; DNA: TGTGCCAGCAGCCTAAACTCTGGAAACACCATATATTTT
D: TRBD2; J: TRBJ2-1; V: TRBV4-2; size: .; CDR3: CASSQGRASGRVPFF; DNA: TGTGCCAGCAGCCAAGGGCGGGCTAGCGGGAGGGTGCCGTTCTTC
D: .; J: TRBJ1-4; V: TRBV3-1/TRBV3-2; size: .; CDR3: CASSRGSAWELFF; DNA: TGTGCCAGCAGCAGGGGGAGCGCCTGGGAACTGTTTTTT
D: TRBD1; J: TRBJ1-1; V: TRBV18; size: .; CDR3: CASSPLGQSQMNTEAFF; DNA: TGTGCCAGCTCACCTCTGGGACAGAGTCAAATGAACACTGAAGCTTTCTTT
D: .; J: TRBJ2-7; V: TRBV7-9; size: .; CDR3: CASSLAGRGFYEQYF; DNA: TGTGCCAGCAGCTTAGCGGGCAGGGGTTTTTACGAGCAGTACTTC
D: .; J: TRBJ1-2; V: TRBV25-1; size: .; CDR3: CASSEYNNNYGYTF; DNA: TGTGCCAGCAGTGAATATAACAACAACTATGGCTACACCTTC
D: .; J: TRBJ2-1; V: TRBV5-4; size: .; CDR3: CASSLWAGNEQFF; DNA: TGTGCCAGCAGCTTGTGGGCAGGCAATGAGCAGTTCTTC
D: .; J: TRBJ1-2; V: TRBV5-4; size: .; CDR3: CASRTGGTLGYTF; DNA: TGTGCCAGCAGAACCGGTGGCACCCTGGGCTACACCTTC
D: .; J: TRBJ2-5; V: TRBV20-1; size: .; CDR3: CSASFGSLETQYF; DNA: TGCAGTGCTAGTTTCGGCAGTCTGGAGACCCAGTACTTC
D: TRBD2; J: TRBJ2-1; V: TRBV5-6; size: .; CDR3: CASSLGGGGAYNEQFF; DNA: TGTGCCAGCAGCTTGGGAGGCGGGGGAGCCTACAATGAGCAGTTCTTC
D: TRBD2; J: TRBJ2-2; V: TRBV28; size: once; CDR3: CASSFLPGFALAGTDTGELFF; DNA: TGTGCCAGCAGTTTTCTCCCGGGGTTTGCGCTAGCGGGGACTGACACCGGGGAGCTGTTTTTT
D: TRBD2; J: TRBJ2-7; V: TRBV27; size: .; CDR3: CASSFRARTLAGFPYEQYF; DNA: TGTGCCAGCAGTTTCCGGGCCCGAACGTTAGCGGGATTTCCCTACGAGCAGTACTTC
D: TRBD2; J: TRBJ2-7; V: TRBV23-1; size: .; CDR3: CASSQSITREDSHEQYF; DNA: TGCGCCAGCAGTCAATCGATTACGCGGGAGGACTCTCACGAGCAGTACTTC
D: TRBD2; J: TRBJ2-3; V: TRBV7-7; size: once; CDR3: CASSLDGGSTDTQYF; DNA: TGTGCCAGCAGCTTAGACGGGGGGAGCACAGATACGCAGTATTTT
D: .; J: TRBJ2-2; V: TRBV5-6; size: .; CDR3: CASSLERGPTTGGELFF; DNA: TGTGCCAGCAGCTTGGAACGGGGGCCCACAACTGGCGGGGAGCTGTTTTTT
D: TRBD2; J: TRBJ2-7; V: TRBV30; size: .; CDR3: CAWSVAGLAGAYEQYF; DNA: TGTGCCTGGAGTGTAGCGGGGCTAGCGGGAGCCTACGAGCAGTACTTC
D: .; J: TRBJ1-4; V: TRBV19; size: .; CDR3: CASSRGQIATNEKLFF; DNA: TGTGCCAGTAGCCGCGGACAGATAGCAACTAATGAAAAACTGTTTTTT
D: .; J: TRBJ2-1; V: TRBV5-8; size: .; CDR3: CASSPHRQTQDNEQFF; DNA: TGTGCCAGCAGCCCCCACCGCCAGACCCAGGACAATGAGCAGTTCTTC
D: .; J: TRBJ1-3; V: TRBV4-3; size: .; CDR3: CASSQAWGDGGNTIYF; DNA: TGCGCCAGCAGCCAAGCTTGGGGGGATGGTGGAAACACCATATATTTT
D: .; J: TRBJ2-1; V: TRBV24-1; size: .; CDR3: CATSEGGGRNNEQFF; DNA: TGTGCCACCAGTGAGGGAGGGGGCCGAAACAATGAGCAGTTCTTC
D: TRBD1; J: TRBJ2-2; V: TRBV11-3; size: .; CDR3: CASSPTGVNTGELFF; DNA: TGTGCCAGCAGCCCGACAGGGGTGAACACCGGGGAGCTGTTTTTT
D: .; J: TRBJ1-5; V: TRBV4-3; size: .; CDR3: CASSQALSDQPQHF; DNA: TGCGCCAGCAGCCAAGCCCTGTCCGATCAGCCCCAGCATTTT
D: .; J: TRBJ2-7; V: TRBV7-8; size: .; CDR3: CASSLGRQRTNEQYF; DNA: TGTGCCAGCAGCTTAGGCCGACAGAGGACCAACGAGCAGTACTTC
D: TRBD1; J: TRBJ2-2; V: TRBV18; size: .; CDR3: CASSPGQGSGELFF; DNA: TGTGCCAGCTCACCGGGACAGGGCTCCGGGGAGCTGTTTTTT
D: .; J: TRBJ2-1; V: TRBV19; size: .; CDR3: CASSEQGSSYNEQFF; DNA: TGTGCCAGTAGCGAGCAGGGGAGCTCCTACAATGAGCAGTTCTTC
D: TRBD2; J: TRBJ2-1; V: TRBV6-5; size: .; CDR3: CASKREGLWGNEQFF; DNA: TGTGCCAGCAAGCGGGAGGGCTTATGGGGGAATGAGCAGTTCTTC
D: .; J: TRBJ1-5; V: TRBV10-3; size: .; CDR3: CAISEPGSHQPQHF; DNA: TGTGCCATCAGTGAGCCAGGGTCCCATCAGCCCCAGCATTTT